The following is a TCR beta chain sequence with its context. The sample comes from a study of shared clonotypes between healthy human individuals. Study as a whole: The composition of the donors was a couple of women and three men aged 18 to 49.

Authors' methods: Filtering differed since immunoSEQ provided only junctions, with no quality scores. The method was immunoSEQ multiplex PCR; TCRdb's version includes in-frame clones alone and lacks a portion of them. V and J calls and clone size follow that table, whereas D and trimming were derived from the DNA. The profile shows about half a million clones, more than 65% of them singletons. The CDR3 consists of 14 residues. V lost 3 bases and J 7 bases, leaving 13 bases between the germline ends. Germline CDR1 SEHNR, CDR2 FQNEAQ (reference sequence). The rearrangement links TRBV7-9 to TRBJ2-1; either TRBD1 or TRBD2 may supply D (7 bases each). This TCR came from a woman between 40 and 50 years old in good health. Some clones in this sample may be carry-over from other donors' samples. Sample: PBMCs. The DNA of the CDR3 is TGTGCCAGCAGCTTGGGGAGGGGGCCTAATGAGCAGTTCTTC. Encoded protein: CASSLGRGPNEQFF.